This TCR beta chain was profiled in a study of OX40 agonist ivuxolimab in advanced cancers. TCRdb's table, derived via immunoSEQ multiplex PCR, lists solely in-frame clones and lacks some. This sample has roughly 70,000 clones; approximately 91% occur once, and the top ten carry about 0.3%. This clone was detected only once. This TCR derives from an adult with an advanced solid tumor such as melanoma, head and neck, liver or kidney cancer. This specimen consisted of CD4+ or CD8+ T cells sorted from blood, obtained in a trial of the OX40 agonist ivuxolimab.

CDR3 sequence: CASSYIGTHYEQYF. The CDR3 coding sequence is TGTGCCAGCAGTTACATTGGGACCCACTACGAGCAGTACTTC. The chain couples TRBV6-6 to TRBJ2-7, with D perhaps matching TRBD1 or TRBD2 (5 bases each). Germline CDR1 is MNHNY and CDR2 is SVGAGI (reference sequence). The V gene lost 2 bases and the J gene lost 3 bases, with 11 bases spanning the gap. CDR3 length: 14 residues.